One and the same sample provided the 18 T cell receptor beta chains below, sequenced in a study of control samples from healthy donors and cancer patients. Assay used: immunoSEQ multiplex PCR; TCRdb lists only in-frame clones, some missing. This table has 51,000 or so clones, 80% appearing once. The sample comprised blood. Source of these receptors: a man aged 65 to 85 in good health.

The chain employs TRBV18 and TRBJ2-7; maybe TRBD1 (5 bases). V gave up 0 bases and J gave up 3 bases, with 12 bases separating them. There are 15 residues in the CDR3. Germline CDR1 reads KGHSH; CDR2 reads LQKENI. The CDR3 sequence is CASSPPGASNYEQYF. CDR3 nucleotides: TGTGCCAGCTCACCACCAGGGGCGTCAAACTACGAGCAGTACTTC.

The chain couples TRBV20-1 to TRBJ1-4, with D unclear. With 7 bases removed from V and 5 bases from J, the gap between germline ends came to 5 bases. The CDR3 covers 10 residues. Germline CDR1 and CDR2: DFQATT and SNEGSKA (reference sequence). As DNA, the CDR3 is TGCAGTGTGAGCAATGAAAAACTGTTTTTT. It translates to CSVSNEKLFF.

The chain recombines TRBV5-1 with TRBJ1-2, with 7 bases identical to TRBD1. Germline loops: CDR1 SGHRS, CDR2 YFSETQ. This CDR3 spans 18 amino acids. V was clipped by 0 bases and J by 4 bases; unmatched bases: 15. The CDR3 DNA follows: TGCGCCAGCAGCTTGGCCTCGCCGCCCAGACAGGGAGGCTATGGCTACACCTTC. Translating it yields CASSLASPPRQGGYGYTF.

About this clone itself: Other DNA sequences in the sample encode the same CDR3. J is TRBJ2-3 and V is TRBV9; no clear D gene. CDR3 size: 12 residues. Germline-derived CDR1 and CDR2 are SGDLS and YYNGEE. Trimming pared 2 bases from V and 0 bases from J, leaving 1 base between. The CDR3 sequence is CASSVSTDTQYF. CDR3 DNA sequence: TGTGCCAGCAGCGTTAGCACAGATACGCAGTATTTT.

A few counts support this clone. V and J are TRBV6-1 and TRBJ1-5; unclear D gene. CDR3 length: 14 residues. The germline gives CDR1 MNHNS, CDR2 SASEGT. The V end lost 1 base, the J end lost 6 bases, and 10 bases lay between the germline ends. The CDR3 DNA sequence: TGTGCCAGCAGTGAAGGGCGGAATTTTCAGCCCCAGCATTTT. It translates to CASSEGRNFQPQHF.

The genes are TRBV2 and TRBJ2-5; no clear D gene. CDR1 SNHLY and CDR2 FYNNEI come from the germline V gene. This CDR3 is 14 amino acids long. V lost 1 base, J lost 6 bases, and 12 bases lay in between. The chain's CDR3 is CASSEDPGRQTQYF. The CDR3 nucleotides read TGTGCCAGCAGTGAAGACCCCGGCCGGCAGACCCAGTACTTC.

V and J are TRBV5-1 and TRBJ1-4; possible D gene TRBD1, 5 bases. V was trimmed by 0 bases and J by 3 bases, leaving 6 bases between them. CDR1 and CDR2 from the germline V gene are SGHRS and YFSETQ. The CDR3 is 14 amino acids. The CDR3 nucleotides are TGCGCCAGCAGCTTGGTGGGGCCTAATGAAAAACTGTTTTTT. Its translation is CASSLVGPNEKLFF.

The chain carries TRBV5-6 and TRBJ2-7; 8 bases align to TRBD1. Germline assignment: CDR1 SGHDT and CDR2 YYEEEE. With V trimmed by 4 bases and J by 3 bases, 15 bases remained unmatched. The CDR3 spans 17 residues. This CDR3 is CASSQNPGTGWDYEQYF. The DNA for the CDR3 is TGTGCCAGCAGCCAAAACCCCGGGACAGGTTGGGACTACGAGCAGTACTTC.

This clone was recorded a few times. This rearrangement joins TRBV21-1 to TRBJ2-7; the DNA was not compared with TRBD2, the D call given in the table. TRBV21-1 is designated a pseudogene. The CDR3 spans 16 residues. Here the CDR3 reads CASSKERRGGLLEQYF. The CDR3, as DNA: TGTGCCAGCAGCAAAGAGAGGCGGGGGGGCCTGTTGGAGCAGTACTTC.

The chain couples TRBV28 to TRBJ2-5, with TRBD1 identical over 8 bases. The germline CDR1 and CDR2 sequences are MDHEN and SYDVKM. The CDR3 is 19 residues long. After removal of 2 bases from V and 2 bases from J, the junction contained 16 bases not matched to a gene. The CDR3 reads CASSLGAGGSWGEQETQYF. The CDR3 nucleotides read TGTGCCAGCAGTTTAGGTGCAGGGGGCTCCTGGGGAGAACAAGAGACCCAGTACTTC.

This chain links TRBV6-5 with TRBJ2-3; 8 bases align to TRBD2. Germline V gene sequence: CDR1 MNHEY, CDR2 SVGAGI. Trimming cost V 7 bases and J 3 bases; bases outside gene matches: 9. The CDR3 has 15 residues. In DNA, the CDR3 is TGTGCCAGCAAGTTTAAGCGGGAGACGACAGATACGCAGTATTTT. Translation: CASKFKRETTDTQYF.

Only one count was recorded for this clone. The chain uses TRBV28 and TRBJ2-7, with D tentatively TRBD2 (5 bases). V was clipped by 3 bases and J by 3 bases, with 15 bases between them. Germline V lookup: CDR1 MDHEN, CDR2 SYDVKM. The CDR3 spans 15 residues. CDR3 nucleotides: TGTGCCAGCAGTTTCCGCTACCACGGGAACTACGAGCAGTACTTC. This codes for CASSFRYHGNYEQYF.

The chain has TRBV28 and TRBJ1-2; unclear D gene. The CDR3 loop spans 15 amino acids. CDR1 MDHEN and CDR2 SYDVKM come from the germline V gene. Trimming took 5 bases from V and 5 from J, leaving 18 bases between them. The CDR3 nucleotides read TGTGCCAGCAGTAAAGCGGACGGGTACGGATATGGCTACACCTTC. It is translated as CASSKADGYGYGYTF.

The chain employs TRBV7-9 and TRBJ1-1, with 7 positions matching TRBD1. The J segment lost 0 bases and the V segment lost 1 base, leaving 2 bases of the junction unmatched. The CDR3 loop spans 15 amino acids. Germline V gene data show CDR1 as SEHNR and CDR2 as FQNEAQ (reference sequence). The CDR3 region has the DNA TGTGCCAGCAGCTTAGAAGGGGGCTTGAACACTGAAGCTTTCTTT. This gives the protein CASSLEGGLNTEAFF.

The rearrangement joins TRBV30 to TRBJ2-2; perhaps TRBD1 as D (6 bases). The V end lost 0 bases, the J end lost 5 bases, and 7 bases lay between the germline ends. CDR1 is GTSNPN and CDR2 is SVGIG in the germline V gene (reference sequence). This CDR3 comprises 13 residues. CDR3 nucleotides: TGTGCCTGGAGTGTACAGGGTACCGGGGAGCTGTTTTTT. The encoded protein is CAWSVQGTGELFF.

The rearrangement joins TRBV2 to TRBJ2-3; D gene unclear. Germline V gives CDR1 SNHLY, CDR2 FYNNEI. The V gene lost 8 bases and the J gene lost 3 bases, with 12 bases spanning the gap. The CDR3 totals 13 residues. In nucleotides, the CDR3 is TGTGCCAGCCGGCTGGGCACTACAGATACGCAGTATTTT. Translating gives CASRLGTTDTQYF.

The chain couples TRBV10-2 to TRBJ2-3; D is perhaps TRBD2 (7 bases). V was clipped by 8 bases and J by 1 base, with 19 bases between them. Germline CDR1 and CDR2: WSHSY and SAAADI. This CDR3 contains 16 residues. This CDR3 is CASARGGGAGTDTQYF. CDR3 sequence (DNA): TGCGCCAGCGCCCGTGGAGGGGGGGCCGGCACAGATACGCAGTATTTT.

The chain couples TRBV19 to TRBJ1-1; D not resolved. V was cut by 3 bases and J by 1 base, with 9 bases left in between. Germline V gene sequence: CDR1 LNHDA, CDR2 SQIVND (reference sequence). CDR3 length equals 14 residues. As DNA, the CDR3 is TGTGCCAGTAGTATCGTCTTAACGAACACTGAAGCTTTCTTT. Residues: CASSIVLTNTEAFF.